This TCR beta chain comes out of a study of cytotoxic CD8 clonotypes in ibrutinib-treated CLL. Broader study findings: Public clonotypes were rare and shrank or held steady on treatment.

Notes on this clone: The antigen is unknown.

CDR1 and CDR2 (germline): KGHSH, LQKENI. The V end was cut by 1 base, the J end by 0 bases, with 10 bases between. There are 17 residues in the CDR3. Clones were read by immunoSEQ multiplex PCR, and TCRdb kept only the in-frame ones, dropping some. This table has tens of thousands of clones, about 86% appearing once. Sequences were derived from PBMCs, sampled before ibrutinib treatment. The TCR comes from a human donor with chronic lymphocytic leukemia. The chain employs TRBV18 and TRBJ2-6; no clear D. For the CDR3, the DNA is TGTGCCAGCTCACCACAAACAGAGATCTCTGGGGCCAACGTCCTGACTTTC. Its protein is CASSPQTEISGANVLTF.